Listed below are T cell receptor beta chains from one sample, sequenced in a study of blood T cell repertoires in COVID-19. Clones were sequenced by immunoSEQ multiplex PCR, and TCRdb holds only the in-frame ones, with some missing. The sample comprises fewer than 450,000 clones, about nine tenths of which are singletons, and roughly 6% rests with the top ten. The sequencing input was peripheral blood. Receptors were obtained from a woman between 45 and 60 years old with COVID-19, enrolled during active disease. CDR3s include the opening cysteine and the closing phenylalanine or tryptophan. D genes are given only for firm matches. Only part of the rows carry a size: once, few, many, or a class if the clone is expanded.

v_call	j_call	clone_size	d_call	cdr3_aa	cdr3_nt
TRBV5-1	TRBJ1-2	NA	NA	CASSSFLTGIYGYTF	TGCGCCAGCAGCTCCTTCTTGACAGGCATCTATGGCTACACCTTC
TRBV3-1/TRBV3-2	TRBJ1-5	NA	TRBD1	CASSQRQGVLPQHF	TGTGCCAGCAGCCAACGACAGGGGGTTCTGCCCCAGCATTTT
TRBV19	TRBJ1-3	NA	NA	CASSPVGQSDTIYF	TGTGCCAGTAGCCCGGTGGGGCAGTCTGACACCATATATTTT
TRBV9	TRBJ1-2	NA	NA	CASKGAGYGYTF	TGTGCCAGCAAAGGGGCTGGGTATGGCTACACCTTC
TRBV6-4	TRBJ2-1	NA	TRBD2	CASSQREGPWNEQFF	TGTGCCAGCAGCCAGCGGGAGGGCCCTTGGAATGAGCAGTTCTTC
TRBV19	TRBJ2-2	NA	TRBD2	CASTTGLAWGGELFF	TGTGCCAGTACCACAGGACTAGCGTGGGGCGGGGAGCTGTTTTTT
TRBV5-1	TRBJ1-3	NA	NA	CASSLGADSGNTIYF	TGCGCCAGCAGCTTGGGAGCGGACTCTGGAAACACCATATATTTT
TRBV28	TRBJ2-1	NA	TRBD2	CASSPSGSSYNEQFF	TGTGCCAGCAGTCCTAGCGGAAGCTCCTACAATGAGCAGTTCTTC
TRBV3-1/TRBV3-2	TRBJ2-1	NA	TRBD2	CASSQEALAGYNEQFF	TGTGCCAGCAGCCAAGAGGCACTAGCGGGCTACAATGAGCAGTTCTTC
TRBV7-2	TRBJ2-2	few	TRBD2	CASTALSGRLGGELFF	TGTGCCAGCACCGCTCTTAGCGGGAGATTGGGCGGGGAGCTGTTTTTT
TRBV7-2	TRBJ1-6	NA	TRBD1	CASSLVGGGRTYNSPLHF	TGTGCCAGCAGCTTAGTAGGGGGCGGAAGGACCTATAATTCACCCCTCCACTTT
TRBV30	TRBJ2-7	few	NA	CAWSVRDSPMFKQYF	TGTGCCTGGAGTGTCCGAGACTCCCCTATGTTCAAGCAGTACTTC
TRBV3-1/TRBV3-2	TRBJ2-2	NA	NA	CASSLELQIANTGELFF	TGTGCCAGCAGCTTAGAACTCCAAATCGCGAACACCGGGGAGCTGTTTTTT
TRBV29-1	TRBJ1-2	once	TRBD1	CSVEDFGRGYGGYTF	TGCAGCGTTGAAGATTTCGGCAGGGGGTATGGTGGCTACACCTTC
TRBV30	TRBJ1-5	NA	TRBD1	CAWSASGTGNQPQHF	TGTGCCTGGAGTGCTTCCGGGACAGGCAATCAGCCCCAGCATTTT
TRBV10-3	TRBJ2-5	once	TRBD2	CAISGSSSGREETQYF	TGTGCCATCAGCGGAAGCTCTAGCGGGAGGGAAGAGACCCAGTACTTC
TRBV27	TRBJ2-1	NA	TRBD1	CASGLQGARYDEQFF	TGTGCCAGCGGCCTCCAGGGGGCGCGGTACGATGAGCAGTTCTTC
TRBV6-6	TRBJ1-3	NA	NA	CASSSEAVGNTIYF	TGTGCCAGCAGCTCCGAGGCTGTTGGAAACACCATATATTTT
TRBV18	TRBJ1-2	NA	NA	CASSPPDRGYGGYTF	TGTGCCAGCTCACCACCGGATAGGGGGTACGGTGGCTACACCTTC
TRBV24-1	TRBJ2-3	NA	NA	CATSLLGDTQYF	TGTGCCACCAGTCTACTCGGAGATACGCAGTATTTT
TRBV5-1	TRBJ2-2	NA	TRBD2	CASQTSSGMNTGELFF	TGCGCCAGCCAAACGTCTAGCGGGATGAACACCGGGGAGCTGTTTTTT
TRBV5-1	TRBJ2-5	NA	NA	CASSLRREETQYF	TGCGCCAGCAGCCTCCGCCGGGAAGAGACCCAGTACTTC
TRBV14	TRBJ1-5	once	TRBD1	CASSPGGNQPQHF	TGTGCCAGCAGCCCAGGGGGGAATCAGCCCCAGCATTTT
TRBV30	TRBJ2-7	NA	NA	CAWSPPAGWYEQYF	TGTGCCTGGAGTCCCCCCGCGGGATGGTACGAGCAGTACTTC
TRBV30	TRBJ2-7	NA	NA	CAWRFGGIPYEQYF	TGTGCCTGGAGATTTGGCGGGATTCCTTACGAGCAGTACTTC
TRBV6-5	TRBJ2-7	once	NA	CATDGGAEQYF	TGTGCCACCGACGGAGGGGCCGAGCAGTACTTC
TRBV10-2	TRBJ2-2	NA	TRBD2	CASRGLAGGPAGELFF	TGCGCCAGCAGGGGACTAGCGGGAGGGCCCGCCGGGGAGCTGTTTTTT
TRBV5-5	TRBJ2-7	NA	NA	CASSFSSGTNYEQYF	TGTGCCAGCAGCTTTTCGTCCGGGACAAACTACGAGCAGTACTTC
TRBV7-9	TRBJ1-5	few	NA	CASSLSGARQPQHF	TGTGCCAGCAGCTTATCAGGGGCTCGTCAGCCCCAGCATTTT
TRBV6-4	TRBJ1-2	few	TRBD1	CARWDRSGPKGYTF	TGTGCCAGATGGGACAGATCGGGGCCAAAAGGCTACACCTTC
TRBV5-6	TRBJ2-3	once	TRBD2	CASSSIGLAKDTQYF	TGTGCCAGCAGCTCGATAGGACTAGCAAAAGATACGCAGTATTTT
TRBV6-5	TRBJ1-3	NA	TRBD1	CASSRQGSSGNTIYF	TGTGCCAGCAGTCGACAGGGGAGCTCTGGAAACACCATATATTTT
TRBV18	TRBJ2-7	NA	TRBD1	CASSPPTGLHEQYF	TGTGCCAGCTCACCGCCGACAGGGCTCCACGAGCAGTACTTC
TRBV5-1	TRBJ2-1	NA	TRBD2	CASSVVAGVDYSEQFF	TGCGCCAGCAGCGTAGTAGCGGGAGTGGACTATAGTGAGCAGTTCTTC
TRBV5-1	TRBJ2-1	NA	NA	CASTESSYNEQFF	TGCGCCAGCACCGAGAGCTCCTACAATGAGCAGTTCTTC
TRBV19	TRBJ1-1	NA	NA	CASSNRNTEAFF	TGTGCCAGTAGTAACAGGAACACTGAAGCTTTCTTT
TRBV12-3/TRBV12-4	TRBJ1-5	NA	TRBD1	CASRTGSNQPQHF	TGTGCCAGCAGGACAGGGAGCAATCAGCCCCAGCATTTT
TRBV30	TRBJ2-7	NA	TRBD2	CAWSFEVLTSGSNEQYF	TGTGCCTGGAGTTTCGAGGTATTGACTAGCGGGAGCAACGAGCAGTACTTC
TRBV7-2	TRBJ2-1	NA	NA	CASSLGPGGVRNEQFF	TGTGCCAGCAGCTTAGGGCCTGGAGGGGTACGGAATGAGCAGTTCTTC
TRBV7-9	TRBJ2-3	few	TRBD1	CASSLEGARITDTQYF	TGTGCCAGCAGCTTAGAGGGGGCGCGTATCACAGATACGCAGTATTTT
TRBV16	TRBJ2-7	NA	TRBD2	CASRLGGRSHEQYF	TGTGCCAGCAGATTGGGGGGGAGGTCCCACGAGCAGTACTTC
TRBV13	TRBJ2-7	NA	NA	CASSPTAGRYEQYF	TGTGCCAGCAGCCCTACAGCAGGGCGGTACGAGCAGTACTTC
TRBV24-1	TRBJ2-6	once	TRBD1	CATSVPGGVGGANVLTF	TGTGCCACCAGTGTACCAGGGGGCGTGGGTGGGGCCAACGTCCTGACTTTC
TRBV18	TRBJ1-6	few	NA	CASSPSGNNSPLHF	TGTGCCAGCTCACCATCCGGGAATAATTCACCCCTCCACTTT
TRBV5-4	TRBJ2-1	NA	NA	CASSINGPRRGDNNEQFF	TGTGCCAGCAGCATAAACGGCCCACGGCGGGGCGACAACAATGAGCAGTTCTTC
TRBV24-1	TRBJ2-1	NA	NA	CATSDLARGTDNEQFF	TGTGCCACCAGTGATTTGGCCAGGGGCACGGACAATGAGCAGTTCTTC
TRBV18	TRBJ2-3	NA	TRBD1	CASSPGQGNADTQYF	TGTGCCAGCTCACCGGGACAGGGCAACGCAGATACGCAGTATTTT
TRBV7-2	TRBJ1-4	NA	NA	CASRPTGKPEKLFF	TGTGCCAGCAGACCGACAGGCAAACCTGAAAAACTGTTTTTT
TRBV30	TRBJ2-2	NA	NA	CAWSIGLQANTGELFF	TGTGCCTGGAGTATTGGTTTACAGGCGAACACCGGGGAGCTGTTTTTT
TRBV5-4	TRBJ1-6	few	NA	CASSLGSEGNSPLHF	TGTGCCAGCAGCTTGGGCTCGGAGGGTAATTCACCCCTCCACTTT
TRBV7-3	TRBJ2-5	NA	TRBD2	CASSRRTSGTKETQYF	TGTGCCAGCAGCCGTCGGACTAGCGGGACAAAAGAGACCCAGTACTTC
TRBV5-1	TRBJ1-2	NA	TRBD1	CASSPGQLTGENGYTF	TGCGCCAGCAGCCCAGGGCAACTGACAGGGGAAAATGGCTACACCTTC
TRBV7-9	TRBJ2-1	NA	TRBD2	CASGLGTSGINEQFF	TGTGCCAGCGGGCTCGGGACTAGCGGCATCAATGAGCAGTTCTTC
TRBV14	TRBJ1-3	NA	NA	CASSYDRLSGNTIYF	TGTGCCAGCAGCTACGACAGACTCTCTGGAAACACCATATATTTT